The 24 T cell receptor beta chains listed next were all sequenced from one sample in a study of shared clonotypes between healthy human individuals. The method was immunoSEQ multiplex PCR; TCRdb's version includes in-frame clones alone and lacks a portion of them. The sample contains 2 million to 2.5 million clones, more than 80% of which appear only once. The sequenced material came from naive CD4+ T cells from PBMCs. Described subset: CD45RA+ positively selected. The receptor source for this set is a young man in good health. Some clones in this sample may be carry-over from other donors' samples.

Here the CDR3 DNA reads TGTGCCAGCAGCTTAGACAGGGTTTATGGAAACACCATATATTTT. This sequence encodes CASSLDRVYGNTIYF. This chain connects TRBV7-2 to TRBJ1-3, with D possibly being TRBD1 (6 bases). CDR1 is SGHTA, CDR2 FQGNSA, per germline. The V and J ends lost 1 base and 3 bases respectively, with 10 bases between them. This CDR3 region has 15 residues.

The chain recombines TRBV5-4 with TRBJ1-4; 7 bases line up with TRBD1. Germline assignment: CDR1 SGHNT and CDR2 YYREEE (reference sequence). Unmatched junction bases numbered 5, after V lost 4 bases and J lost 5 bases. The CDR3 consists of 14 residues. CDR3: CASSRDSTNEKLFF. The CDR3 bases are TGTGCCAGCAGCAGGGACAGTACAAATGAAAAACTGTTTTTT.

The genes are TRBV5-1 and TRBJ2-1; TRBD2 might be the D (5 bases). Per the germline V gene, CDR1 is SGHRS and CDR2 is YFSETQ. The CDR3 consists of 13 residues. V shed 1 base and J shed 6 bases, with 8 bases lying between them. The CDR3 region has the DNA TGCGCCAGCAGCTTGCCGGGATTCAATGAGCAGTTCTTC. It yields the protein CASSLPGFNEQFF.

The chain links TRBV19 to TRBJ1-5; possibly TRBD1 for D (6 bases). The CDR3 contains 15 residues. The V end was cut by 6 bases, the J end by 4 bases, with 16 bases between. The germline V gene has CDR1 LNHDA and CDR2 SQIVND (reference sequence). CDR3: CASSFSRTVNQPQHF. The CDR3 nucleotides are TGTGCCAGTAGCTTTAGTCGGACAGTTAATCAGCCCCAGCATTTT.

J is TRBJ2-3 and V is TRBV5-5, with D possibly being TRBD2 (6 bases). CDR3 size: 14 residues. The V end lost 2 bases, the J end lost 6 bases, and 13 bases lay between the germline ends. Germline CDR1 and CDR2: SGHKS and YYEKEE (reference sequence). The CDR3 DNA reads as TGTGCCAGCAGCTTCACTAGCCGGACGGATACGCAGTATTTT. As protein: CASSFTSRTDTQYF.

J is TRBJ2-1 and V is TRBV29-1, with D perhaps matching TRBD1 or TRBD2 (6 bases each). V was pared by 4 bases and J by 7 bases, with 17 bases between. Germline V gives CDR1 SQVTM, CDR2 ANQGSEA. The CDR3 loop spans 14 amino acids. The CDR3 DNA reads as TGCAGCGTTGTCCCCGGGGGCGCTGGTAATGAGCAGTTCTTC. Translation: CSVVPGGAGNEQFF.

The chain combines TRBV5-4 with TRBJ2-7; a weak D match, TRBD1 (6 bases). With 5 bases removed from V and 0 bases from J, the gap between germline ends came to 12 bases. Germline-derived CDR1 and CDR2 are SGHNT and YYREEE (reference sequence). The CDR3 runs 14 residues. As DNA, the CDR3 is TGTGCCAGCAGTTGGACAGCGAGCTCCTACGAGCAGTACTTC. Amino acids: CASSWTASSYEQYF. Drawing the rest from reference TRBV5-4 and TRBJ2-7, the complete variable domain is ETGVTQSPTHLIKTRGQQVTLRCSSQSGHNTVSWYQQALGQGPQFIFQYYREEENGRGNFPPRFSGLQFPNYSSELNVNALELDDSALYLCASSWTASSYEQYFGPGTRLTVT.

CDR3 amino acids: CARSTHTEYNEQFF. The CDR3 region has the DNA TGTGCCAGATCCACCCACACCGAGTACAATGAGCAGTTCTTC. This rearrangement joins TRBV21-1 to TRBJ2-1. TRBV21-1 is listed as a pseudogene. This CDR3 region has 14 residues.

With respect to this clone: The junction departs from the called germline gene at one end, perhaps through a read error. The V call is TRBV5-1, the J call TRBJ2-3; perhaps D is TRBD1 or TRBD2 (6 bases each). Per germline, CDR1 SGHRS and CDR2 YFSETQ. The CDR3 contains 13 residues. CDR3: CASSLEGGTQIFF. CDR3 bases: TGCGCCAGCAGCCTCGAAGGGGGGACTCAGATTTTTTTT.

V and J are TRBV6-1 and TRBJ1-3; 9 bases line up with TRBD1. Germline-derived CDR1 and CDR2 are MNHNS and SASEGT. This CDR3 has 15 residues. Germline trimming cut 6 bases from V and 7 bases from J; bases unmatched to any gene: 10. The chain's CDR3 is CASSRDRGFGNTIYF. The CDR3 DNA reads TGTGCCAGCAGCCGCGACAGGGGGTTTGGGAACACCATATATTTT.

This clone was seen only once. V is TRBV5-1 and J is TRBJ2-7; weak D call: TRBD1 (7 bases). The V gene's germline CDR1 is SGHRS and CDR2 YFSETQ. This CDR3 comprises 15 residues. V lost 3 bases to trimming and J lost 2 bases, with 15 bases between them. This CDR3 is CASSSAGGGPYEQYF. The DNA of the CDR3 is TGCGCCAGCAGCTCAGCAGGGGGAGGACCCTACGAGCAGTACTTC.

The rearrangement uses TRBV6-5 and TRBJ2-5; TRBD1 agrees at 7 bases. Germline CDR1 and CDR2: MNHEY and SVGAGI. With 6 bases clipped from V and 5 bases from J, the junction kept 9 bases outside the gene matches. The CDR3 consists of 14 residues. This CDR3 reads CASRTLGQMETQYF. The DNA of the CDR3 is TGTGCCAGCAGAACCTTGGGACAGATGGAGACCCAGTACTTC.

The gene calls are TRBV5-1 and TRBJ1-2; D is perhaps TRBD1 (5 bases). The CDR3 extends over 14 amino acids. V was cut by 3 bases and J by 7 bases, with 16 bases left in between. CDR1 and CDR2 (germline): SGHRS, YFSETQ. CDR3 in DNA: TGCGCCAGCAGCTCTCTGGCTGGGGCCGGTGGCTACACCTTC. Residues: CASSSLAGAGGYTF.

The chain recombines TRBV2 with TRBJ1-5; the D is unclear. The CDR3 has 13 amino acids. The V and J ends lost 3 bases and 7 bases respectively, with 10 bases between them. Germline V gene sequence: CDR1 SNHLY, CDR2 FYNNEI. The CDR3 coding sequence is TGTGCCAGCAGTGACTCGAAAGTCCAGCCCCAGCATTTT. Translated, it gives CASSDSKVQPQHF.

This clone occurred a few times. The rearrangement joins TRBV10-3 to TRBJ1-1; D is perhaps TRBD1 (5 bases). The CDR3 length is 13 residues. The V gene lost 10 bases and the J gene lost 7 bases, with 19 bases spanning the gap. Germline CDR1 and CDR2: ENHRY and SYGVKD. CDR3 sequence: CATLSRDGYEAFF. The CDR3 nucleotides read TGTGCCACCCTATCCCGGGACGGCTATGAAGCTTTCTTT.

The V and J genes are TRBV5-1 and TRBJ2-5; D is uncertain. V was pared by 4 bases and J by 0 bases, with 7 bases between. The CDR3 sequence is 13 residues long. Germline V lookup: CDR1 SGHRS, CDR2 YFSETQ. The CDR3 DNA follows: TGCGCCAGCAGCACAGCAAACCAAGAGACCCAGTACTTC. Translation: CASSTANQETQYF.

This chain uses TRBV28 with TRBJ2-7, with D possibly matching TRBD2 (5 bases). Germline values: CDR1 MDHEN, CDR2 SYDVKM. Between the trimmed V and J ends, which lost 3 bases and 0 bases, there was a span of 12 bases. The length of the CDR3 is 15 residues. The CDR3 DNA sequence: TGTGCCAGCAGTTTTATCGGCGGACTCTCCTACGAGCAGTACTTC. It codes for CASSFIGGLSYEQYF.

J is TRBJ2-1 and V is TRBV5-1; 11 bases are a match to TRBD2. V was clipped by 2 bases and J by 5 bases; unmatched bases: 6. The CDR3 has 16 amino acids. The germline CDR1 and CDR2 sequences are SGHRS and YFSETQ. The DNA of the CDR3 is TGCGCCAGCAGCTTAACACTAGCGGGAGCTAACAATGAGCAGTTCTTC. This translates into CASSLTLAGANNEQFF. The whole variable domain, filled in from reference TRBV5-1 and TRBJ2-1, reads KAGVTQTPRYLIKTRGQQVTLSCSPISGHRSVSWYQQTPGQGLQFLFEYFSETQRNKGNFPGRFSGRQFSNSRSEMNVSTLELGDSALYLCASSLTLAGANNEQFFGPGTRLTVL.

This chain uses TRBV5-1 with TRBJ2-3; 9 positions agree with TRBD2. V lost 4 bases, J lost 2 bases, and 8 bases stayed unmatched. CDR1 and CDR2 (germline): SGHRS, YFSETQ. The CDR3 spans 16 residues. The CDR3 coding sequence is TGCGCCAGCAGCCCCGTTAGCGGGGGAGCCACAGATACGCAGTATTTT. Protein sequence: CASSPVSGGATDTQYF.

This chain uses TRBV30 with TRBJ2-7; 9 bases are a match to TRBD1. The CDR3 length is 12 residues. The trim removed 1 base at V and 6 bases at J, leaving 1 base unmatched. Germline lookup yields CDR1 GTSNPN and CDR2 SVGIG (reference sequence). The CDR3 here is CAWSGQGGEQYF. CDR3 bases: TGTGCCTGGAGTGGACAGGGGGGCGAGCAGTACTTC.

The chain recombines TRBV5-7 with TRBJ2-7, with D unclear. TRBV5-7 is an open reading frame whose function is uncertain. The CDR3 has 14 amino acids. V was cut by 4 bases and J by 0 bases, with 11 bases left in between. The CDR3 coding sequence is TGTGCCAGCAGCATGGGTCCTAGCTCCTACGAGCAGTACTTC. It yields the protein CASSMGPSSYEQYF.

The V call is TRBV11-2, the J call TRBJ1-3, with D perhaps matching TRBD1 (5 bases). V lost 4 bases to trimming and J lost 0 bases, with 16 bases between them. Germline V gives CDR1 SGHAT, CDR2 FQNNGV. There are 17 residues in the CDR3. The CDR3 coding sequence is TGTGCCAGCAGCTCTGTGGGGGGTGCCACCTCTGGAAACACCATATATTTT. Its protein product is CASSSVGGATSGNTIYF.

CDR3 bases: TGTGCCAGCAGCTTGTGGGCAGCTAACTATGGCTACACCTTC. The encoded protein is CASSLWAANYGYTF. The chain employs TRBV11-2 and TRBJ1-2; D gene ambiguous. This CDR3 comprises 14 residues. Per the germline V gene, CDR1 is SGHAT and CDR2 is FQNNGV. V shed 3 bases and J shed 0 bases, with 8 bases lying between them.

This clone appeared a single time. The chain uses TRBV29-1 and TRBJ2-3; 12 bases align to TRBD2. Germline loops: CDR1 SQVTM, CDR2 ANQGSEA. V lost 4 bases and J lost 4; bases outside the gene matches: 15. The CDR3 is made up of 18 amino acids. DNA for the CDR3: TGCAGCGTTGGCAGTCCCCTAGCGGGAGGGTGGAGGGCAGATACGCAGTATTTT. The encoded protein is CSVGSPLAGGWRADTQYF.